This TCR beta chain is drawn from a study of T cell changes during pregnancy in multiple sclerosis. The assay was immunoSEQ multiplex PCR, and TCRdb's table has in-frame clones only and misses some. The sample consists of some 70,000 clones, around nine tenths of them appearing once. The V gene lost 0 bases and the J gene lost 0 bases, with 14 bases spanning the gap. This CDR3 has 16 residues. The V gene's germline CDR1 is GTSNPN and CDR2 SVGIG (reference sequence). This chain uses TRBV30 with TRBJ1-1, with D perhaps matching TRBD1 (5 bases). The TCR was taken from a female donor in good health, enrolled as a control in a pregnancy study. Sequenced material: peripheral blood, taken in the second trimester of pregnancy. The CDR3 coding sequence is TGTGCCTGGAGTGTGGCGGGGGGAGGGATGAACACTGAAGCTTTCTTT. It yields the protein CAWSVAGGGMNTEAFF.